This T cell receptor beta chain stems from a study of radiation and T cells in renal cell carcinoma. The method was immunoSEQ multiplex PCR; TCRdb's version includes in-frame clones alone and lacks a portion of them. The repertoire holds around 130,000 clones, with roughly 91% as singletons. Trimming took off 5 bases at V and 9 bases at J, with 8 bases between the two ends. Per the germline V gene, CDR1 is GTSNPN and CDR2 is SVGIG (reference sequence). The CDR3 spans 10 residues. Time point reported: blood 2 weeks post-SBRT. Treatment reported: 15 Gy SBRT to primary tumor, nephrectomy 4 weeks later. The sequencing used blood, collected from a patient whose treatment included radiotherapy and nephrectomy. This chain connects TRBV30 to TRBJ2-1; D remains unclear. The TCR comes from a woman in her 70s with renal cell carcinoma. The CDR3 coding sequence is TGTGCCTGGGGCCGGCGTGAGCAGTTCTTC. The encoded protein is CAWGRREQFF.